These T cell receptor beta chains were read from a single sample in a study of tumor-infiltrating lymphocytes in oesophageal squamous cell carcinoma. MiXCR, applied by TCRdb to the PCR reads, yields one record per CDR3 protein. Among 10,000 to 15,000 distinct CDR3 sequences, approximately 52% were seen once, and the ten largest hold 28%. Sequenced input: esophageal tumor tissue. The origin of the receptors is a female donor with esophageal squamous cell carcinoma. Each CDR3 is given without its conserved first and last residue.

v_call cdr3_aa
TRBV19 ASSITVDNSPLH
TRBV6-2/TRBV6-3 ASRENRVSRKAF
TRBV7-6 ASSLAGWVLYNEQF
TRBV5-6 ASSLVPGDEQF
TRBV4-2 ASRRMDRSSYNEQF
TRBV12-3/TRBV12-4 ASSRSGFGETQY
TRBV5-1 ASSLLPGTGLNNQPQH
TRBV7-9 ASAPDSGGGNIEQF
TRBV7-2 ASSPPGETQY
TRBV7-3 ASSLTSGIGSEQF
TRBV7-6 ASSLASGMYNEQF
TRBV7-2 ASSKQAQETQY
TRBV6-4 ASSAGPSTDTQY
TRBV7-2 ASSLVAGGGDTQY
TRBV7-3 ASSPYTSSKVNEQY
TRBV11-3 ASNSGGMDEQF
TRBV7-2 ASSLDLSSYNEQF
TRBV7-3 ASSLRASKGWDEQF
TRBV7-3 ASSSTGSGELF
TRBV7-6 ASSLDSYEQF
TRBV11-2 ASSLIRQGRFTGELF
TRBV25-1 ASSRLAQETQY
TRBV7-6 ASSFRGDTGELY
TRBV7-8 ASSPFLGGPLADTQY
TRBV7-2 ASSFLAGSREQY
TRBV12-3/TRBV12-4 ASREGGETQY
TRBV14 ASSQSPGGFQH
TRBV6-2/TRBV6-3 ASSDTTYEQY
TRBV27 ASSLGLAGGLSYNEQF
TRBV11-2 ASSFSASGGQY
TRBV12-3/TRBV12-4 ASSLSGRTDTQY
TRBV7-6 ASSIETGVETQY
TRBV11-1 ASSPDRSTYEQY
TRBV6-6 ASSYSRGTDEQF
TRBV6-6 ASSYRDPREKLF
TRBV7-2 ASSFNLGAPASEQY
TRBV7-9 ASSLSAPPGLRYNEQF
TRBV7-9 ASSRTAGGTHPDEQF
TRBV7-3 ASSIRTGQETQY
TRBV6-2/TRBV6-3 SSSSSSGNTRELF
TRBV11-2 ASSLDYRQGLLF
TRBV5-6 ASSLWTGQVFYEQY
TRBV5-1 ASSFSTGSLNEQF
TRBV7-6 ASSPERGTYEQY
TRBV7-2 ASSADPLISPYEQY
TRBV7-2 ASSLGSGRDEQF
TRBV7-3 ASSREGSGGYEQY
TRBV28 ASSFGRYEQY
TRBV11-2 ASSLVTGELF
TRBV27 ASSRSNQPQH
TRBV7-8 ASSGTGGVDTEAF